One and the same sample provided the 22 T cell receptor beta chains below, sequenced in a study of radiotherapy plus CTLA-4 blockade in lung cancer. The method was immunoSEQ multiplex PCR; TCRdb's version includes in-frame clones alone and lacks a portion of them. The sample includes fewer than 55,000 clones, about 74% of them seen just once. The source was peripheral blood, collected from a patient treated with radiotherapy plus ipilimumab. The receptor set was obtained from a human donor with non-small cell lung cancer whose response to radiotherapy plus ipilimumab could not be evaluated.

In DNA form, the CDR3 reads TGTGCCAGCAGCGTAGCTACGTGGACAGATACGCAGTATTTT. Protein product: CASSVATWTDTQYF. The V gene is TRBV9, the J gene TRBJ2-3, with unresolved D. CDR3 length: 14 residues. Germline V gene sequence: CDR1 SGDLS, CDR2 YYNGEE. Trimming took off 0 bases at V and 3 bases at J, with 8 bases between the two ends.

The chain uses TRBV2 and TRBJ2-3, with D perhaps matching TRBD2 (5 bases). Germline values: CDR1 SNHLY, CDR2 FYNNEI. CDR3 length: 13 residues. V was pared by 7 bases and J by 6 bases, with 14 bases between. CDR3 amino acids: CASMSGAQDTQYF. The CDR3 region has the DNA TGTGCCAGCATGAGCGGTGCCCAGGATACGCAGTATTTT.

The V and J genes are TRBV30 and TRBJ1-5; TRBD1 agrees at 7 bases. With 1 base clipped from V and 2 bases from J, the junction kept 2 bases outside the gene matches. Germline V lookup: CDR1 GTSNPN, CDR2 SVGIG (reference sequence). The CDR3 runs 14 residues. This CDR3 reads CAWSGGQRNQPQHF. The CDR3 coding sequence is TGTGCCTGGAGTGGGGGACAGCGCAATCAGCCCCAGCATTTT.

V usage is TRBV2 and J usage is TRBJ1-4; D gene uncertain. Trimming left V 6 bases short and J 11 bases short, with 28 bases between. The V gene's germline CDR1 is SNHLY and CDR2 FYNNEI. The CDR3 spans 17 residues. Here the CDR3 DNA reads TGTGCCAGCAGCCTATTACATGTGTTCGGGGTATCAGATAAACTGTTTTTT. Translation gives CASSLLHVFGVSDKLFF.

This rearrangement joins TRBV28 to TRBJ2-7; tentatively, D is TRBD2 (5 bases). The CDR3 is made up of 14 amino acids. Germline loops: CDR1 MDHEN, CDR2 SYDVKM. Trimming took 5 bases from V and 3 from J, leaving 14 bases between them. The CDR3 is CASSARRGFYEQYF. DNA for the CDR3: TGTGCCAGCAGTGCGCGACGGGGTTTCTACGAGCAGTACTTC.

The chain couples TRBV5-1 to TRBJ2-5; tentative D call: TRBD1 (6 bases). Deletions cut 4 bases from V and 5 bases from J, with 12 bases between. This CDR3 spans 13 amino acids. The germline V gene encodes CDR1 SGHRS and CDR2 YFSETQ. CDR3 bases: TGCGCCAGCAGCCTAGGGGGATCCGAGACCCAGTACTTC. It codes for CASSLGGSETQYF.

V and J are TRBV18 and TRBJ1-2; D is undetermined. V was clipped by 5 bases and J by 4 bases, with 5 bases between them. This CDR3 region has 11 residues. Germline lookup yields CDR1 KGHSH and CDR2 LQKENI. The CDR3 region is CASSSGYGYTF. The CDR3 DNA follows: TGTGCCAGCTCATCCGGCTATGGCTACACCTTC.

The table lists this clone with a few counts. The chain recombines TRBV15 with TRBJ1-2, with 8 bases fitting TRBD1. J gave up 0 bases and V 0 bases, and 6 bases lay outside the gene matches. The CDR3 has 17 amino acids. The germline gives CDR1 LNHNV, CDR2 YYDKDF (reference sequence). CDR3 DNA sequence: TGTGCCACCAGCAGAGATGCGGACAGGGACCCTAACTATGGCTACACCTTC. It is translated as CATSRDADRDPNYGYTF.

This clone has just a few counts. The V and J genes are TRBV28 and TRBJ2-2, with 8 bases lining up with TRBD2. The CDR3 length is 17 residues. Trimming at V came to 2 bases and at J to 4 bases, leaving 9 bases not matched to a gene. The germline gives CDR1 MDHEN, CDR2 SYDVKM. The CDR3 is CASSLPRGGVGTGELFF. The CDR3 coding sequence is TGTGCCAGCAGTTTACCTCGGGGGGGCGTTGGCACCGGGGAGCTGTTTTTT.

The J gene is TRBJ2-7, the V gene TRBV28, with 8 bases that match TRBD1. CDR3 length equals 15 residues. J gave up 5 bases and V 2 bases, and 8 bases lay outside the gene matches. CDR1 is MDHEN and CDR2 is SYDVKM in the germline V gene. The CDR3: CASSLGGQGFHEQYF. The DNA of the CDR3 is TGTGCCAGCAGTTTAGGAGGACAGGGTTTCCACGAGCAGTACTTC.

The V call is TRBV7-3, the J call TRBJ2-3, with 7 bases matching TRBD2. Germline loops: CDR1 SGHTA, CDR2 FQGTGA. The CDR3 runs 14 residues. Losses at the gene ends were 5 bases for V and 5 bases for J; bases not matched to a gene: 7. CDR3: CASSLGLAGDTQYF. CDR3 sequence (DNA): TGTGCCAGCAGCCTAGGATTAGCGGGAGATACGCAGTATTTT.

CDR3 coding DNA: TGTGCCAGCAGCTCTATCGACAGGGTGGTGGACACCGGGGAGCTGTTTTTT. Amino acid sequence: CASSSIDRVVDTGELFF. The chain links TRBV7-2 to TRBJ2-2, with 7 bases identical to TRBD1. J lost 3 bases, V lost 4 bases, and 11 bases had no gene match. The V gene's germline CDR1 is SGHTA and CDR2 FQGNSA. This CDR3 is built from 17 residues.

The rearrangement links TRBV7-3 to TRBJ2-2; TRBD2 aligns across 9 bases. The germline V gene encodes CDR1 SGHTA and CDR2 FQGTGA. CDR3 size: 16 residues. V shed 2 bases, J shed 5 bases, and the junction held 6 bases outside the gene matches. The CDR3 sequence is CASSLLAGRLTGELFF. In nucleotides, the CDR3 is TGTGCCAGCAGCTTACTAGCGGGGAGACTTACCGGGGAGCTGTTTTTT.

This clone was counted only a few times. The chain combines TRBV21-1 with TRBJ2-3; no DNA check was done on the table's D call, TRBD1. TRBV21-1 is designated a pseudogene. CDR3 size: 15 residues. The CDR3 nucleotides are TGTGCCAGCAGCAGATCAGGCTCTACCACAGATACGCAGTATTTT. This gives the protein CASSRSGSTTDTQYF.

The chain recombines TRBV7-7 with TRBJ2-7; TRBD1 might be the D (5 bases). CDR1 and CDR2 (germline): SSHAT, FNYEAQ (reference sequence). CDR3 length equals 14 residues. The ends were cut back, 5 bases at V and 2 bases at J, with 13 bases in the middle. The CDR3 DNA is TGTGCCAGCAGCGACAGTGAAGGGGCCTACGAGCAGTACTTC. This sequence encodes CASSDSEGAYEQYF.

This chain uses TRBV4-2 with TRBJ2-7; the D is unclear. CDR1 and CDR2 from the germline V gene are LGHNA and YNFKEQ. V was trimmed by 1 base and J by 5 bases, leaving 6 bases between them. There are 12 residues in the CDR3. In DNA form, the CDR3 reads TGTGCCAGCAGCCAAGGTCGGGACGAGCAGTACTTC. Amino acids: CASSQGRDEQYF.

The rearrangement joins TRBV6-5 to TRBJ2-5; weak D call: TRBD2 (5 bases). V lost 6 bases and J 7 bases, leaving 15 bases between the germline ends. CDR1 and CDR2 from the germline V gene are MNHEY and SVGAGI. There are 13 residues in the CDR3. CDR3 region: CASSSGLVGTQYF. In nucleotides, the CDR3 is TGTGCCAGCAGCTCTGGACTCGTGGGGACCCAGTACTTC.

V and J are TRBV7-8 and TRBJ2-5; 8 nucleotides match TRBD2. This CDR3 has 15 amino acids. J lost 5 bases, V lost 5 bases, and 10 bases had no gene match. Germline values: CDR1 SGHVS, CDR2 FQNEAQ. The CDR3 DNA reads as TGTGCCAGCAGCCCCTCGGCGGGGGGTCTGGAGACCCAGTACTTC. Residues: CASSPSAGGLETQYF.

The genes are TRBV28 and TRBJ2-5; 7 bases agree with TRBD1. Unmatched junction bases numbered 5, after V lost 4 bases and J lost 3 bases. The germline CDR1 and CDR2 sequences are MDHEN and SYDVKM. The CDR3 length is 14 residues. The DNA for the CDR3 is TGTGCCAGCAGTTCCGGGACAGACAAAGAGACCCAGTACTTC. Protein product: CASSSGTDKETQYF.

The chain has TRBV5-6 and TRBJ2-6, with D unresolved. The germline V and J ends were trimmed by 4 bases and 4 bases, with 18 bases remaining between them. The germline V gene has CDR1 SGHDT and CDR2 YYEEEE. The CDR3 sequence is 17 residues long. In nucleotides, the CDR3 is TGTGCCAGCAGCCCCCCAATGGCCATTTCAGGGGCCAACGTCCTGACTTTC. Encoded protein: CASSPPMAISGANVLTF.

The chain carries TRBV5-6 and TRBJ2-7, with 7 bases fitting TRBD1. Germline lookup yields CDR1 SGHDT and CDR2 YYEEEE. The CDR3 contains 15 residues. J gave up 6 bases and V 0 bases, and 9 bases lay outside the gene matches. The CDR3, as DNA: TGTGCCAGCAGCTTGGTCGACAGGGTTTCCAGCGAGCAGTACTTC. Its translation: CASSLVDRVSSEQYF.

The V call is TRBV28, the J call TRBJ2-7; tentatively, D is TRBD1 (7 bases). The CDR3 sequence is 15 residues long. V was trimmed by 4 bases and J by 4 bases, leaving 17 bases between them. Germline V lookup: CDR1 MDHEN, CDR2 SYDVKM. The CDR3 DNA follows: TGTGCCAGCAGTTCCTACAGGGGAGGACTTTACGAGCAGTACTTC. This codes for CASSSYRGGLYEQYF.